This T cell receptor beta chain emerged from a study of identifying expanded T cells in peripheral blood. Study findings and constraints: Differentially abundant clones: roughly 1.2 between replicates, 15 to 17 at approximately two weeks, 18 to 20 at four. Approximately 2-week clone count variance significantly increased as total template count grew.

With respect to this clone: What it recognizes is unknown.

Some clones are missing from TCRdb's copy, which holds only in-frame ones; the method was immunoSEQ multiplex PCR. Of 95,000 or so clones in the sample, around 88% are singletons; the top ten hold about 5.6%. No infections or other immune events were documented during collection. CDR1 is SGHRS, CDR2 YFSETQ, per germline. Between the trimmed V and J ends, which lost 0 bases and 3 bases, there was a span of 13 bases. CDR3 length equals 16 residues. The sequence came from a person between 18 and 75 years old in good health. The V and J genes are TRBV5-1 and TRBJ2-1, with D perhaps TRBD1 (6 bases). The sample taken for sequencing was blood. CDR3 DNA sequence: TGCGCCAGCAGCTTGGTTTTACAGGGTTTCTACAATGAGCAGTTCTTC. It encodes CASSLVLQGFYNEQFF.